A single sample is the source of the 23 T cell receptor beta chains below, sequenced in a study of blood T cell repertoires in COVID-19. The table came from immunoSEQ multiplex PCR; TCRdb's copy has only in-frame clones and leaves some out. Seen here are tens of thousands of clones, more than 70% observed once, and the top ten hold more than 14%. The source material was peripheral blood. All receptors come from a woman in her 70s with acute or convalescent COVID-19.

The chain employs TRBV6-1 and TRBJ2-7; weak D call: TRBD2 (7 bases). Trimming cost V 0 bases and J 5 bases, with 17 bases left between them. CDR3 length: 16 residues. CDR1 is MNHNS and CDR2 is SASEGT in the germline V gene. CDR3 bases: TGTGCCAGCAGTGAAGCGGTGGGGGGGCGCAAGGACGAGCAGTACGTC. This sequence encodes CASSEAVGGRKDEQYV.

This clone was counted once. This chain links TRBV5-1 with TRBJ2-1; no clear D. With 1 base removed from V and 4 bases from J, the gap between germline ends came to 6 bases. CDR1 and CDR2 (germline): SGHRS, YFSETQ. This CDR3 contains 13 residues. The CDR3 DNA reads TGCGCCAGCAGCTTGAGTCTATACAATGAGCAGTTCTTC. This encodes CASSLSLYNEQFF. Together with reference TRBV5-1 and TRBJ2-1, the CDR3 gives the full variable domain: KAGVTQTPRYLIKTRGQQVTLSCSPISGHRSVSWYQQTPGQGLQFLFEYFSETQRNKGNFPGRFSGRQFSNSRSEMNVSTLELGDSALYLCASSLSLYNEQFFGPGTRLTVL.

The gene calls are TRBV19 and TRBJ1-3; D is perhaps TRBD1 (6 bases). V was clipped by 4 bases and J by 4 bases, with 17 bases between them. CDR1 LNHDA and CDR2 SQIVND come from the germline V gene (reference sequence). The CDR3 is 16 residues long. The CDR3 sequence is CASSTRITGSGNTIYF. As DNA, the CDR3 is TGTGCCAGTAGTACCCGGATAACAGGGTCCGGAAACACCATATATTTT.

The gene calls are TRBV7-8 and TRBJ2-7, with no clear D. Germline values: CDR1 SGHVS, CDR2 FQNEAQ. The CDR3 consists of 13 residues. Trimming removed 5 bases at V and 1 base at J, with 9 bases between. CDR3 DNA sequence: TGTGCCAGCAGCCTCCGAGAATCCTACGAGCAGTACGTC. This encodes CASSLRESYEQYV.

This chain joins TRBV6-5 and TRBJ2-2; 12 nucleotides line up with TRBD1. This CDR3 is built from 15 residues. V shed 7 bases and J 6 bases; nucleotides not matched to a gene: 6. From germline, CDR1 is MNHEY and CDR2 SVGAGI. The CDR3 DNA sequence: TGTGCCAGCAAGGGGACAGGGGGCGCGGCCGGGGAGCTGTTTTTT. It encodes CASKGTGGAAGELFF.

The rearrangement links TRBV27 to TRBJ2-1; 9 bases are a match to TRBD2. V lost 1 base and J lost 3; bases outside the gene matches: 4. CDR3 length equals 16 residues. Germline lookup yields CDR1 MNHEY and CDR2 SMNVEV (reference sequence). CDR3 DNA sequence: TGTGCCAGCAGTTTATTAGGTAGCGGGAGCTACAATGAGCAGTTCTTC. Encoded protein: CASSLLGSGSYNEQFF.

In nucleotides, the CDR3 is TGTGCCAGCAGCTTAGGCGGGAGTTTTCGCTACAATGAGCAGTTCTTC. Its protein product is CASSLGGSFRYNEQFF. The chain couples TRBV11-2 to TRBJ2-1; TRBD2 agrees at 7 bases. J lost 3 bases, V lost 1 base, and 6 bases had no gene match. The CDR3 spans 16 residues. Germline V gene sequence: CDR1 SGHAT, CDR2 FQNNGV.

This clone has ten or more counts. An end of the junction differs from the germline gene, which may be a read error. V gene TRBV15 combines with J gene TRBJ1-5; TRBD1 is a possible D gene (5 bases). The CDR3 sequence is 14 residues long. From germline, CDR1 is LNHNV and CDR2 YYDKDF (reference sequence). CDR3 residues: CATSRQGSSQPQHF. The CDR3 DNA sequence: TGTGCCACCAGCAGACAGGGAAGCAGTCAGCCCCAGCATTTT. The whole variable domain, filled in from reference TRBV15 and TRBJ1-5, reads DAMVIQNPRYQVTQFGKPVTLSCSQTLNHNVMYWYQQKSSQAPKLLFHYYDKDFNNEADTPDNFQSRRPNTSFCFLDIRSPGLGDTAMYLCATSRQGSSQPQHFGDGTRLSIL.

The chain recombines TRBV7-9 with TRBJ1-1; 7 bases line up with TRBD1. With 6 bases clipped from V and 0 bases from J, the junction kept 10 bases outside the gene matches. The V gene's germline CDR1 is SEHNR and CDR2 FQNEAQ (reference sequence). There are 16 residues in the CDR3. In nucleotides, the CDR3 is TGTGCCAGCAGGACGGACAGGTGGGGGTTGAACACTGAAGCTTTCTTT. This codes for CASRTDRWGLNTEAFF.

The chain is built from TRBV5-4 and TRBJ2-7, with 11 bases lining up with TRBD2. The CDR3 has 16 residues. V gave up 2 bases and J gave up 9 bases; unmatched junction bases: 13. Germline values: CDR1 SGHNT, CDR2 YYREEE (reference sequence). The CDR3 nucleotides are TGTGCCAGCAGCTTAACTAGCGGGGGACGTTCGTCGGGGCAGTACGTC. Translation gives CASSLTSGGRSSGQYV.

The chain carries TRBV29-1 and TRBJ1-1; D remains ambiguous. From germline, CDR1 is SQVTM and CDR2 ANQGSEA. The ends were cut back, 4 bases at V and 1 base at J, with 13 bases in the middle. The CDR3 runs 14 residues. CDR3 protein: CSVGGVRQNTEAFF. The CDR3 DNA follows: TGCAGCGTTGGAGGTGTCCGCCAGAACACTGAAGCTTTCTTT.

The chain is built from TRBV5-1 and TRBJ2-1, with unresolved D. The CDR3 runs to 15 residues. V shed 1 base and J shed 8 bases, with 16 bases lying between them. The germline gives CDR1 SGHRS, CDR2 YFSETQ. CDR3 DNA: TGCGCCAGCAGCTTGTGGTCGTCTACCGGAGATGAGCAGTTCTTC. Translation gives CASSLWSSTGDEQFF.

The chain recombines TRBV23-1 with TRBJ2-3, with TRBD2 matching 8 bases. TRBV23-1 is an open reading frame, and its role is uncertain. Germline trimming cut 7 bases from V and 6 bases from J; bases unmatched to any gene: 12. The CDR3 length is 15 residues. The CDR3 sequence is CASKGGAGGGDTQYF. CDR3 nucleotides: TGCGCCAGCAAGGGGGGTGCGGGAGGTGGGGATACGCAGTATTTT.

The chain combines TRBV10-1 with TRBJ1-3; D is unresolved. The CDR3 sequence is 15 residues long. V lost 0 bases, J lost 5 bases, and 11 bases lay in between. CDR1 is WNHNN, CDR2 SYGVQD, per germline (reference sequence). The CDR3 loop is CASSESSVGRNTIYF. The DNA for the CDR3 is TGCGCCAGCAGTGAGTCGAGCGTCGGCCGAAACACCATATATTTT.

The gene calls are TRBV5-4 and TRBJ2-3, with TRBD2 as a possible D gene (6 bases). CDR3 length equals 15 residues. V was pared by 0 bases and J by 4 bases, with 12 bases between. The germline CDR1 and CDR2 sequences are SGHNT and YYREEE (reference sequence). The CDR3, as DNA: TGTGCCAGCAGCTTGGAAGCAACGGGGGCAGATACGCAGTATTTT. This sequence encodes CASSLEATGADTQYF.

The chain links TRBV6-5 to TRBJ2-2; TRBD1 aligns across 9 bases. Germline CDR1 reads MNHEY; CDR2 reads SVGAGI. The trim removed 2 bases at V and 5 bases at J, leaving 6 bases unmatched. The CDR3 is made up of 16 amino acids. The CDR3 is CASSYARDRGTGELFF. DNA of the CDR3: TGTGCCAGCAGTTACGCGCGTGACAGGGGGACCGGGGAGCTGTTTTTT.

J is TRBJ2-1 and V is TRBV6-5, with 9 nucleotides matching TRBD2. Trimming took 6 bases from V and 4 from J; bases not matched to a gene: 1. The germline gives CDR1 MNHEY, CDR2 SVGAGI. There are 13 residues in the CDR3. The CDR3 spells CASRSGGYNEQFF. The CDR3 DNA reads TGTGCCAGCAGAAGCGGGGGGTACAATGAGCAGTTCTTC.

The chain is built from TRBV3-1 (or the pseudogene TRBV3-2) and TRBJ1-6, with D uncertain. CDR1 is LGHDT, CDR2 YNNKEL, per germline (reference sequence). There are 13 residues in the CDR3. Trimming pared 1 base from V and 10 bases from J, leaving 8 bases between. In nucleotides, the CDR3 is TGTGCCAGCAGCCAAGTTGTGCGGTCACCCCTCCACTTT. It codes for CASSQVVRSPLHF.

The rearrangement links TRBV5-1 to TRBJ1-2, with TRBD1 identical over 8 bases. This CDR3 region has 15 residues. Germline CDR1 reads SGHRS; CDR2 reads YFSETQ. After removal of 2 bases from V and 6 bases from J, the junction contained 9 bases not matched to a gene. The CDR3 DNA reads TGCGCCAGCAGCTTAGACAGGGGCGAGGTCAATGGCTACACCTTC. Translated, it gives CASSLDRGEVNGYTF.

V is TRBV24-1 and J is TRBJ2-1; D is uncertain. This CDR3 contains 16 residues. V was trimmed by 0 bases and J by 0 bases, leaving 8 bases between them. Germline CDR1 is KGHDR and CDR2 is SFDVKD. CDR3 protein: CATSDLAQSSYNEQFF. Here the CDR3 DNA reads TGTGCCACCAGTGATTTGGCGCAAAGCTCCTACAATGAGCAGTTCTTC.

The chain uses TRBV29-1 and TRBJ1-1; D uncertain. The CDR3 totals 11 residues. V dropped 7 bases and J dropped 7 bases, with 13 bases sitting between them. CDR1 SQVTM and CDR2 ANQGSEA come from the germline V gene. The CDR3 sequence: CSATDGLEAFF. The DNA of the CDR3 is TGCAGCGCCACGGACGGACTTGAAGCTTTCTTT.

CDR3 in DNA: TGTGCCAGCAGTTATAGAGCCGGGACTAGCGGGAGGATGGCCTACGAGCAGTACGTC. Protein product: CASSYRAGTSGRMAYEQYV. The chain carries TRBV6-2 or TRBV6-3 and TRBJ2-7, with 15 bases that match TRBD2. The junction had 11 bases not matched to a gene; V was cut back by 3 bases and J by 2 bases. The CDR3 extends over 19 amino acids. The germline gives CDR1 MNHEY, CDR2 SVGEGT.

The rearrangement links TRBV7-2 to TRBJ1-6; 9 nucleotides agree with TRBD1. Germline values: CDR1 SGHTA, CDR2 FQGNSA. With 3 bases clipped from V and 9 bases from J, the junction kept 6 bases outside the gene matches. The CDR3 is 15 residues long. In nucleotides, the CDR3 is TGTGCCAGCAGCTTCCCCGGGACAGGGAGTTCACCCCTCCACTTT. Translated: CASSFPGTGSSPLHF. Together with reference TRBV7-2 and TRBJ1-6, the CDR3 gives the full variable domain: GAGVSQSPSNKVTEKGKDVELRCDPISGHTALYWYRQSLGQGLEFLIYFQGNSAPDKSGLPSDRFSAERTGGSVSTLTIQRTQQEDSAVYLCASSFPGTGSSPLHFGNGTRLTVT.